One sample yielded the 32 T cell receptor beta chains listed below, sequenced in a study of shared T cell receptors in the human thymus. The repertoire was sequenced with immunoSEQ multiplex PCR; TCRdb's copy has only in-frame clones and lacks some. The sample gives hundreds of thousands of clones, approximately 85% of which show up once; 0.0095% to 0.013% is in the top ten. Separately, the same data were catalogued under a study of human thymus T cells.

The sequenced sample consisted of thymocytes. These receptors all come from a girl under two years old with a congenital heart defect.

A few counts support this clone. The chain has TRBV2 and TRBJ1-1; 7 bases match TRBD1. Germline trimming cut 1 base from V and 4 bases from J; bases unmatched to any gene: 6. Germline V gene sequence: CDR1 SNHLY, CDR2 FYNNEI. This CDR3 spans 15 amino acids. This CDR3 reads CASSEESSGGTEAFF. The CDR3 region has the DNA TGTGCCAGCAGTGAAGAGTCGTCAGGGGGCACTGAAGCTTTCTTT. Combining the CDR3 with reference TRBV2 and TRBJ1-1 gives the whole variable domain EPEVTQTPSHQVTQMGQEVILRCVPISNHLYFYWYRQILGQKVEFLVSFYNNEISEKSEIFDDQFSVERPDGSNFTLKIRSTKLEDSAMYFCASSEESSGGTEAFFGQGTRLTVV.

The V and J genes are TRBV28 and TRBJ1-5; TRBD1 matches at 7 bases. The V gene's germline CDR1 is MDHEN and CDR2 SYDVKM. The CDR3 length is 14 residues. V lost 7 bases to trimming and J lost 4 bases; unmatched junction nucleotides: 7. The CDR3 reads CASNDRALNQPQHF. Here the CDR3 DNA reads TGTGCCAGCAACGACAGGGCCCTTAATCAGCCCCAGCATTTT.

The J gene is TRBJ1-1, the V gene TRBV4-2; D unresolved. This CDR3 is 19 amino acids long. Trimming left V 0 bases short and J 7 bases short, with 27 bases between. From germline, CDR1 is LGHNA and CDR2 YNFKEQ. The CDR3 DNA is TGTGCCAGCAGCCAAGATCCTATTCGGGGAGCCCGGGTAAGGTTTGAAGCTTTCTTT. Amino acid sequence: CASSQDPIRGARVRFEAFF.

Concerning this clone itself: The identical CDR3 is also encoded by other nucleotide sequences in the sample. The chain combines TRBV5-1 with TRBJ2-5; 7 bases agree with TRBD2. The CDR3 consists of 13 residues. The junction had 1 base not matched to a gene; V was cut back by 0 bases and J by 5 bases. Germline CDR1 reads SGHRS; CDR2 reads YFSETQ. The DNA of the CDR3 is TGCGCCAGCAGCTTGGGGGGGGGTGAGACCCAGTACTTC. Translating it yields CASSLGGGETQYF. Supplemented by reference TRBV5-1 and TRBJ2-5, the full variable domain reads KAGVTQTPRYLIKTRGQQVTLSCSPISGHRSVSWYQQTPGQGLQFLFEYFSETQRNKGNFPGRFSGRQFSNSRSEMNVSTLELGDSALYLCASSLGGGETQYFGPGTRLLVL.

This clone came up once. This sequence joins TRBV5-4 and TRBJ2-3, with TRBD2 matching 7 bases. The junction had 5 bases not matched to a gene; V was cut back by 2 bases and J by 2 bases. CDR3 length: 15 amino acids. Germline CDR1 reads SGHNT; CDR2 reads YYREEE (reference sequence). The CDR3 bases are TGTGCCAGCAGCTTTGCTAGCGGACACACAGATACGCAGTATTTT. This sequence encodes CASSFASGHTDTQYF.

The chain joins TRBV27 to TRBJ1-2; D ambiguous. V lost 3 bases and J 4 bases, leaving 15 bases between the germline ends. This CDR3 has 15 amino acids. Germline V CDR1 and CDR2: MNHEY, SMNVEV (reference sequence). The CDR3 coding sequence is TGTGCCAGCAGTTTTGTCGGTCGTCTGAGCTATGGCTACACCTTC. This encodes CASSFVGRLSYGYTF.

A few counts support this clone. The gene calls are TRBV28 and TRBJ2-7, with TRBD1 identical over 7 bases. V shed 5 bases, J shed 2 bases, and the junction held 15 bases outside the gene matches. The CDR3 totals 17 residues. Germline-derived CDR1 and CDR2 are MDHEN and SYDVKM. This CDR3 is CASSTAFGTVPTYEQYF. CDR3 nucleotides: TGTGCCAGCAGTACCGCTTTCGGGACAGTACCAACCTACGAGCAGTACTTC.

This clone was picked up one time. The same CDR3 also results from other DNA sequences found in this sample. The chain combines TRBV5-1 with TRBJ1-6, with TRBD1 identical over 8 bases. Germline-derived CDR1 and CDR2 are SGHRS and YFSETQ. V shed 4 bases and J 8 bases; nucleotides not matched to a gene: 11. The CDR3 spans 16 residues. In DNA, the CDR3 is TGCGCCAGCAGCCCGACCACGGACAGGGTTCATTCACCCCTCCACTTT. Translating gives CASSPTTDRVHSPLHF.

The CDR3 region is CAWSGRGTGPLYGYTF. The CDR3 DNA is TGTGCCTGGAGTGGCCGGGGGACAGGGCCTCTCTATGGCTACACCTTC. J is TRBJ1-2 and V is TRBV30; 9 nucleotides match TRBD1. Looked up from germline, CDR1 is GTSNPN and CDR2 is SVGIG (reference sequence). V gave up 1 base and J gave up 4 bases; unmatched junction bases: 10. The CDR3 extends over 16 amino acids. Based on the CDR3 plus reference TRBV30 and TRBJ1-2, the full variable domain is SQTIHQWPATLVQPVGSPLSLECTVEGTSNPNLYWYRQAAGRGLQLLFYSVGIGQISSEVPQNLSASRPQDRQFILSSKKLLLSDSGFYLCAWSGRGTGPLYGYTFGSGTRLTVV.

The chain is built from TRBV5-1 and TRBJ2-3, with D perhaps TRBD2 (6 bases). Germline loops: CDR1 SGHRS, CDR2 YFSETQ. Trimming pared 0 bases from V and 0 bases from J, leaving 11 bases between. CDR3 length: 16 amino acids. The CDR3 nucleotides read TGCGCCAGCAGCTTGGCCGCGGGGCCTAGCACAGATACGCAGTATTTT. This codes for CASSLAAGPSTDTQYF.

The CDR3 loop is CASSQGPGGRSGNTIYF. As DNA, the CDR3 is TGCGCCAGCAGCCAAGGCCCGGGGGGACGCTCTGGAAACACCATATATTTT. The V gene is TRBV4-3, the J gene TRBJ1-3, with D possibly TRBD1 on 5 matching bases. V lost 1 base, J lost 0 bases, and 13 bases lay in between. This CDR3 contains 17 residues. From germline, CDR1 is LGHNA and CDR2 YSLEER.

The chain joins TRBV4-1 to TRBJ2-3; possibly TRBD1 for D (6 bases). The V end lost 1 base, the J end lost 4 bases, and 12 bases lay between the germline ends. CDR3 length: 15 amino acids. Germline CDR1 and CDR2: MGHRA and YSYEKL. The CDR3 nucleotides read TGCGCCAGCAGCCAAGTAGGGCCAGGGGCAGATACGCAGTATTTT. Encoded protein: CASSQVGPGADTQYF.

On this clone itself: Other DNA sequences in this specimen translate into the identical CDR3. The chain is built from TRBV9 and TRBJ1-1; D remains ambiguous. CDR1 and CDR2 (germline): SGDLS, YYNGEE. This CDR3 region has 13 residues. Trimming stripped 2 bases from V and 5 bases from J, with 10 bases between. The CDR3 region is CASSVSGGTEAFF. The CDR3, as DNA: TGTGCCAGCAGCGTCTCGGGTGGGACTGAAGCTTTCTTT.

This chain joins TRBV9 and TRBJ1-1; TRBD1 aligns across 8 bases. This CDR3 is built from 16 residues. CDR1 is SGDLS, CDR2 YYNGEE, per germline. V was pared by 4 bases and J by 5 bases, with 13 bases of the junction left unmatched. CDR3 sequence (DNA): TGTGCCAGCAGCTTTAGATCGGACAGGGAGGTTACTGAAGCTTTCTTT. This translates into CASSFRSDREVTEAFF.

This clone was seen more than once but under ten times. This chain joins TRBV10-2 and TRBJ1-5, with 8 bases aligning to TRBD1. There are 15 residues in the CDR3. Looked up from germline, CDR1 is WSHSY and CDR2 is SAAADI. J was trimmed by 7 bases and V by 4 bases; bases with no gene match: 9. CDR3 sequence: CASSGDGTGRQPQHF. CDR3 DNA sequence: TGCGCCAGCAGTGGGGATGGGACAGGTCGACAGCCCCAGCATTTT.

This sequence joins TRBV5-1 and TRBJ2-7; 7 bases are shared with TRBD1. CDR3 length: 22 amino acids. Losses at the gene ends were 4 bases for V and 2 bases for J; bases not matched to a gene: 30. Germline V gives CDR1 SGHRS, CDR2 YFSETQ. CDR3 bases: TGCGCCAGCAGCCCGGGACAGACGAGTAAAGGTACTACGTCCGCGAGAACCTACGAGCAGTACTTC. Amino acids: CASSPGQTSKGTTSARTYEQYF.

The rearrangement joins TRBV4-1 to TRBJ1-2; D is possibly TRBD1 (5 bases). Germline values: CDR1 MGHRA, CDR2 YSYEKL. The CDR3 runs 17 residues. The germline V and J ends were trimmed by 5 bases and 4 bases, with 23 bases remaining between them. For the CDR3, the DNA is TGCGCCAGCAGCTGGGGGACTGCGCGGCCACCCTCCTATGGCTACACCTTC. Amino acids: CASSWGTARPPSYGYTF.

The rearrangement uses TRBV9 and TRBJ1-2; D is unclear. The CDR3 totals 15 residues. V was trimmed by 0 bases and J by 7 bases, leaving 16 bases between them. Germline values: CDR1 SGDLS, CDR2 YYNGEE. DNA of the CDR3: TGTGCCAGCAGCGTAGTTACGCCGCGGGCGGGTGGCTACACCTTC. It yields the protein CASSVVTPRAGGYTF.

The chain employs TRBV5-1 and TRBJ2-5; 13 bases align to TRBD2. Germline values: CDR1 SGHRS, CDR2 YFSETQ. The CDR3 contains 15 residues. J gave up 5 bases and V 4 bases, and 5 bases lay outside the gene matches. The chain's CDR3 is CASSNGLAGAETQYF. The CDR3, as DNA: TGCGCCAGCAGCAACGGACTAGCGGGGGCTGAGACCCAGTACTTC.

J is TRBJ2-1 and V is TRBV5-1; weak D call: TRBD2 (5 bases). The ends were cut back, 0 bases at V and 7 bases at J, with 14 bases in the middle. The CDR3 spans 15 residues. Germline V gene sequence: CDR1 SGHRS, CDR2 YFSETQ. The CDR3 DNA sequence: TGCGCCAGCAGCTTGGTTAGCACCGGGGTAAATGAGCAGTTCTTC. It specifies CASSLVSTGVNEQFF.

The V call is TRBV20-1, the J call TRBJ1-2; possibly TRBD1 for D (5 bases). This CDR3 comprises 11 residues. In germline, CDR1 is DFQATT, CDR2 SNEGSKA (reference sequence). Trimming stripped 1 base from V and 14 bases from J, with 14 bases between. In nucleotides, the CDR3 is TGCAGTGCTAGAGGCAGGGCCTGGTCGACCTTC. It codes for CSARGRAWSTF.

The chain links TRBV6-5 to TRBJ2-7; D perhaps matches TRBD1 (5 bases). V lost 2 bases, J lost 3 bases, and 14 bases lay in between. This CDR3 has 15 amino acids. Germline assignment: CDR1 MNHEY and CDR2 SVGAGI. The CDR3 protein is CASSYGAGSDYEQYF. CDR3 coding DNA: TGTGCCAGCAGTTACGGGGCAGGGTCGGACTACGAGCAGTACTTC.

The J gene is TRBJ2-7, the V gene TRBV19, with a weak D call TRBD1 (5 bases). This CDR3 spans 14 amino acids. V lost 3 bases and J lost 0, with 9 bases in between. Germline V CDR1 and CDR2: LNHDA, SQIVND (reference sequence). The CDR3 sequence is CASSIGRVSYEQYF. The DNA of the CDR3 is TGTGCCAGTAGTATCGGCAGGGTCTCCTACGAGCAGTACTTC.

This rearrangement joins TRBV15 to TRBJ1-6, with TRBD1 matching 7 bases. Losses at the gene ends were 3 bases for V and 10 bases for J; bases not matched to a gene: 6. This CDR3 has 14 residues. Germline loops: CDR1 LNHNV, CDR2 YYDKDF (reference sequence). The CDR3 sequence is CATSRRTGPSPLHF. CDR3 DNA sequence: TGTGCCACCAGCAGGAGGACAGGCCCGTCACCCCTCCACTTT.

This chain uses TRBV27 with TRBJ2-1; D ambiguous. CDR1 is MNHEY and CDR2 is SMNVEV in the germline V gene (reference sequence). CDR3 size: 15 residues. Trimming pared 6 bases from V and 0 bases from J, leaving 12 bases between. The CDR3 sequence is CASRPGGSSYNEQFF. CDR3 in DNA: TGTGCCAGCAGGCCCGGCGGAAGCTCCTACAATGAGCAGTTCTTC.

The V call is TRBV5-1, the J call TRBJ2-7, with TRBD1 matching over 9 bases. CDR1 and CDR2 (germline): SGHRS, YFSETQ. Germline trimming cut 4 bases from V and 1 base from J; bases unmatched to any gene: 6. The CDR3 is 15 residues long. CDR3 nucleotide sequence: TGCGCCAGCAGCCCCGGGACAGGGAATTCCTACGAGCAGTACTTC. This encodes CASSPGTGNSYEQYF.

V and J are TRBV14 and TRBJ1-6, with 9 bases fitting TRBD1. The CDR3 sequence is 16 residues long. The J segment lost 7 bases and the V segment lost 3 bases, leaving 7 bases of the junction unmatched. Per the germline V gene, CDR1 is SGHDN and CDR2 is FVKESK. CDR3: CASSHKGQGENSPLHF. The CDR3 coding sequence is TGTGCCAGCAGCCATAAGGGACAGGGTGAAAATTCACCCCTCCACTTT. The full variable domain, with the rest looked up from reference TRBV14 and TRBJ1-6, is EAGVTQFPSHSVIEKGQTVTLRCDPISGHDNLYWYRRVMGKEIKFLLHFVKESKQDESGMPNNRFLAERTGGTYSTLKVQPAELEDSGVYFCASSHKGQGENSPLHFGNGTRLTVT.

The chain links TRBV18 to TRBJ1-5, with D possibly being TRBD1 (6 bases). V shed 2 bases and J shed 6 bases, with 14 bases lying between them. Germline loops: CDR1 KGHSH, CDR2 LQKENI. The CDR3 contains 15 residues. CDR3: CASSPARGRGQPQHF. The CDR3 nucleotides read TGTGCCAGCTCACCAGCGCGGGGGCGAGGTCAGCCCCAGCATTTT.

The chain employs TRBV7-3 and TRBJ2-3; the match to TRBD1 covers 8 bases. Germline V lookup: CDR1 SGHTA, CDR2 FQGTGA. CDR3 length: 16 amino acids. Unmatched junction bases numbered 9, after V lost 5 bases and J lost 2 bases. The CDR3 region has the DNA TGTGCCAGCAGCCGACGACAGGGGTTGCCCACAGATACGCAGTATTTT. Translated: CASSRRQGLPTDTQYF.

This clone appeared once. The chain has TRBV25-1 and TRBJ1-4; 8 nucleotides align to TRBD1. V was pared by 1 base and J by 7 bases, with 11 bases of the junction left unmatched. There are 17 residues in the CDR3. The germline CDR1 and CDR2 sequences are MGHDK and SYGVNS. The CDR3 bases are TGTGCCAGCAGTGAATGTGCCGACAGGGGCCGGATTGAAAAACTGTTTTTT. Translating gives CASSECADRGRIEKLFF. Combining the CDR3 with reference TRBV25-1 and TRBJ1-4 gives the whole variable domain EADIYQTPRYLVIGTGKKITLECSQTMGHDKMYWYQQDPGMELHLIHYSYGVNSTEKGDLSSESTVSRIRTEHFPLTLESARPSHTSQYLCASSECADRGRIEKLFFGSGTQLSVL.

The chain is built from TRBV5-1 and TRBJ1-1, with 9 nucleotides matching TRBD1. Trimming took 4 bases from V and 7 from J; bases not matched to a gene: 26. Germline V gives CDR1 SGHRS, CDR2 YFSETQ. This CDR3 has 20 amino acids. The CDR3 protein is CASSKAKTENRDRVTGEAFF. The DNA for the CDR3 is TGCGCCAGCAGCAAGGCGAAGACAGAAAACCGGGACAGGGTTACGGGTGAAGCTTTCTTT.

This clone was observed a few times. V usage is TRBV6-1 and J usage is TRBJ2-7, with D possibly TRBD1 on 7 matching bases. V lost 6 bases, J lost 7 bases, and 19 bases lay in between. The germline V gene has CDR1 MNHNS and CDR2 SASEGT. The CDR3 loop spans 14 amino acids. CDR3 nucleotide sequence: TGTGCCAGCAGGCGACAGGGACTTACCACGGAGCAGTACTTC. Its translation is CASRRQGLTTEQYF.